This T cell receptor (beta chain) was recorded in a study of PD-1 blockade in classical Hodgkin lymphoma. General study points: There remain no defined causes for the repertoire differences, which possibly reflect disease activity or prior therapy.

Repertoires were generated with immunoSEQ multiplex PCR, while TCRdb's copy carries only in-frame clones and drops some. This sample carries over 35,000 clones, roughly nine tenths of them seen once, and the ten largest clones take about 5.5%. The CDR3 totals 14 residues. The germline V gene has CDR1 LGHNA and CDR2 YSLEER. Trimming removed 4 bases at V and 3 bases at J, with 12 bases between. A note on this clone: The target antigen is unknown.

Brentuximab vedotin exposure varied, and every patient relapsed after autologous stem cell transplantation. V usage is TRBV4-3 and J usage is TRBJ1-2, with D possibly matching TRBD1 (6 bases). This specimen was peripheral blood mononuclear cells (PBMCs), taken before the second cycle of nivolumab. This receptor was identified in a human donor with classical Hodgkin lymphoma. The CDR3 DNA is TGCGCCAGCAGCCCCAGGGGAGGGTACTATGGCTACACCTTC. Translation: CASSPRGGYYGYTF.